This T cell receptor beta chain was documented in a study of T cell repertoires in cytomegalovirus infection. Study-wide points: CMV-specific TCR beta clonotypes restricted by HLA-C were the ones dominating the ex vivo response.

Each CDR3 protein gets one entry after TCRdb re-called the reads with MiXCR. The data contain about 160,000 distinct CDR3 sequences, roughly 20% of them singletons. A remark on this clonotype: Its target is unknown.

Trimming left V 6 bases short and J 4 bases short, with 12 bases between. There are 13 residues in the CDR3. Germline V gene data show CDR1 as MNHEY and CDR2 as SMNVEV (reference sequence). This sample comprised CD8+ T cells from cultured PBMCs, obtained from culture after CMV antigen stimulation. The source is a human donor in good health (CMV status not recorded). Some clones in this sample may be carry-over from other donors' samples. The V call is TRBV27, the J call TRBJ1-1; D is undetermined. In nucleotides, the CDR3 is TGTGCCAGCAGCCCTGATGGAGCCACTGAAGCTTTCTTT. It codes for CASSPDGATEAFF.